Listed below are T cell receptor beta chains from one sample, sequenced in a study of identical twins' blood T cells. Each CDR3 protein is one row after TCRdb ran MiXCR on the 5' RACE reads. The sample yields around 380,000 distinct CDR3 sequences, over 25% seen once. Sequenced: PBMCs. These receptors all stem from a woman between 18 and 55 years old in good health. The CDR3 runs from the conserved cysteine through the conserved F or W. D genes are given only for firm matches. The listing skips clone size in some rows; elsewhere it reads once, few, many or a size class.

j_call clone_size v_call d_call cdr3_nt cdr3_aa
TRBJ2-3 - TRBV29-1 - TGCAGCGTTGAAATGGGGCAGGAGGCAGATACGCAGTATTTT CSVEMGQEADTQYF
TRBJ1-4 few TRBV7-9 - TGTGCCAGCAGCCTTTGGACAACTGCAACTAATGAAAAACTGTTTTTT CASSLWTTATNEKLFF
TRBJ1-6 - TRBV12-3/TRBV12-4 TRBD1 TGTGCCAGCAAGAAGGGACAGGGAACCTCACCCCTCCACTTT CASKKGQGTSPLHF
TRBJ2-3 - TRBV20-1 - TGCAGTGTGAGAGGGCAGCTCACAGATACGCAGTATTTT CSVRGQLTDTQYF
TRBJ2-3 few TRBV11-2 - TGTGCCAGCAGCTTAGTGGGGGACCCTCGGGGGCAGTATTTT CASSLVGDPRGQYF
TRBJ2-7 many TRBV5-6 - TGTGCCAGCAGCGTTCCAAAGAACCCCTACGAGCAGTACTTC CASSVPKNPYEQYF
TRBJ2-3 few TRBV2 - TGTGCCAGCTCCCCGACCTCCGGGACTAGCACAGATACGCAGTATTTT CASSPTSGTSTDTQYF
TRBJ2-7 - TRBV20-1 - TGCAGTGCTAGAGATTCGGAGGGCAGCTCCTACGAGCAGTACTTC CSARDSEGSSYEQYF
TRBJ2-1 - TRBV12-3/TRBV12-4 - TGTGCCAGCAGTTTTGGGCACGATGAGCAGTTCTTC CASSFGHDEQFF
TRBJ2-5 few TRBV29-1 - TGCAGCGTGAGGGAGATAGGGGAGACCCAGTACTTC CSVREIGETQYF
TRBJ2-3 - TRBV29-1 - TGCAGCGTTGAAGATCCGAGGAGCCGAGATACGCAGTATTTT CSVEDPRSRDTQYF
TRBJ2-1 - TRBV3-1 - TGTGCCAGCAGCCAAGCGGGTAATGAGCAGTTCTTC CASSQAGNEQFF
TRBJ1-2 - TRBV10-3 - TGTGCCATCACCCGAAAGGAGGGCGACGGCTACACCTTC CAITRKEGDGYTF
TRBJ1-1 - TRBV29-1 TRBD1 TGCAGCGCCCACAGGGGGCGAAGTGAAGCTTTATTT CSAHRGRSEALF
TRBJ1-2 few TRBV7-2 - TGTGCCAGCAGCTTTTCTCGAGACAGCCTATATGGCTACACCTTC CASSFSRDSLYGYTF
TRBJ1-3 few TRBV2 - TGTGCCAGCAGTGCGTCACAGTTTGGAAACACCATATATTTT CASSASQFGNTIYF
TRBJ1-1 - TRBV7-9 - TGTGCCAGCCAGCCCCGGGGGTCCACTGAAGCTTTCTTT CASQPRGSTEAFF
TRBJ1-2 few TRBV5-1 TRBD1 TGCGCCAGCAGTAGCAACCGGGACAGTCCCTATGGCTACACCTTC CASSSNRDSPYGYTF
TRBJ2-2 many TRBV6-6 - TGTGCCAGCAGTTACTCCCAGGAAACCGGGGAGCTGTTTTTT CASSYSQETGELFF
TRBJ1-1 - TRBV12-3/TRBV12-4 - TGTGCCAGCAGACGCAGGGAGGACACTGAAGCTTTCTTT CASRRREDTEAFF
TRBJ2-1 - TRBV6-1 - TGTGCCAGCAGAAAACAGGGTTCGCGTGAGCAGTTCTTC CASRKQGSREQFF
TRBJ1-1 few TRBV12-3/TRBV12-4 - TGTGCCAGCATCGAAGGTCGGGGGTACACTGAAGCTTTCTTT CASIEGRGYTEAFF
TRBJ2-3 - TRBV12-3/TRBV12-4 - TGTGCCAGCAGTTCCCGTGGTAGTCGCACAGATACGCAGTATTTT CASSSRGSRTDTQYF
TRBJ2-7 - TRBV29-1 - TGCAGCGTTGAAGTGCGGGCAGTCCCATCCTACGAGCAGTACTTC CSVEVRAVPSYEQYF
TRBJ2-7 few TRBV20-1 TRBD2 TGCAGTGCTACCCCGGGACTAGCGTATTACGAGCAGTACTTC CSATPGLAYYEQYF
TRBJ1-3 - TRBV7-6 - TGTGCCAGCAGCTTAGCGCCGGACAACACCATATATTTT CASSLAPDNTIYF
TRBJ2-7 many TRBV12-3/TRBV12-4 - TGTGCCAGCAGTTTAGCGGGGACCTACGAGCAGTACTTC CASSLAGTYEQYF
TRBJ1-3 many TRBV11-2 - TGTGCCAGCAGCTTAGGCCCAAACTCTGGAAACACCATATATTTT CASSLGPNSGNTIYF
TRBJ1-1 - TRBV6-4 TRBD1 TGTGCCAGCAGAGAACAGGGGGCACTGAACACTGAAGCTTTCTTT CASREQGALNTEAFF
TRBJ1-1 - TRBV4-3 TRBD1 TGCGCCAGCAGCCAAGGAGATAGGACAGGCGCAGCTTTCTTT CASSQGDRTGAAFF
TRBJ1-1 few TRBV13 TRBD1 TGTGCCAGCAGCACCGGGACAGCCGCTTTCTTT CASSTGTAAFF
TRBJ1-1 - TRBV4-3 - TGCGCCAGCAGCCAAGTCACGGTCACTATGAACACTGAAGCTTTCTTT CASSQVTVTMNTEAFF
TRBJ1-2 - TRBV18 TRBD1 TGTGCCAGCTCACTGTCTGCAGGGGGTCCTAACTATGGCTACACCTTC CASSLSAGGPNYGYTF